This T cell receptor (beta chain) was captured by sequencing in a study of cytomegalovirus exposure and HLA in healthy donors. Per germline, CDR1 SGHTA and CDR2 FQGTGA. The CDR3 length is 14 residues. V lost 2 bases to trimming and J lost 3 bases, with 10 bases between them. PCR primers comprised 60 Vbeta and 13 Jbeta primers. TCRdb keeps only in-frame clones here, not all; method: immunoSEQ multiplex PCR. This sample yields about 120,000 clones, of which around 67% are seen a single time; 4.1% belongs to the top ten. This receptor was obtained from a woman aged 40 to 55 in good health and CMV-seronegative. The sequencing sample was made of PBMCs. This chain connects TRBV7-3 to TRBJ1-1, with a tentative D call TRBD1 (5 bases). CDR3 coding DNA: TGTGCCAGCAGCTTAGCGGGGCGGTACACTGAAGCTTTCTTT. It yields the protein CASSLAGRYTEAFF.